Below, one T cell receptor (beta chain) is given with its context. The antigen is not known. This sample is part of a study of beta chain features in type 1 diabetes. Study-wide points: Lower insertion and higher deletion counts appeared at VDJ junctions in type 1 diabetes patients. Equally in patients and controls, shorter templates might have been favored by PCR. Patients with Type 1 diabetes showed moderately but significantly shorter TCRB CDR3s in all four CD4+ subsets.

The CDR3 runs to 15 residues. V dropped 3 bases and J dropped 1; count of bases not matched to a gene: 6. CDR1 SGHNT and CDR2 YYREEE come from the germline V gene (reference sequence). Reverse transcribing all isolated RNA meant expressed TCRB transcripts were sequenced. Measured with immunoSEQ multiplex PCR; TCRdb has only the in-frame clones, and not every one. Among around 41,000 clones listed, around 63% were seen once. Sequenced: Tregs from blood. The V gene is TRBV5-4, the J gene TRBJ2-5, with 7 bases aligning to TRBD2. The TCR sequence derives from a man in his thirties or forties with type 1 diabetes. Some clones in this sample may be carry-over from other donors' samples. CDR3 amino acids: CASSSTAGPQETQYF. The CDR3 coding sequence is TGTGCCAGCAGCTCCACAGCGGGGCCCCAAGAGACCCAGTACTTC.